The clone carrying this T cell receptor (beta chain) was seen only a few times. Its antigen is not known. This record belongs to a study of cytomegalovirus exposure and HLA in healthy donors. Whole-study findings and limits: Follow-up analysis later connected one missense variant in DCLRE1C with trimming of TCR beta V- and J-genes. By a later analysis, the bulk of CMV-associated TCR beta chains appeared HLA-restricted.

The V gene end was trimmed by 5 bases and the J gene end by 8 bases; junction bases not matched to a gene: 17. The CDR3 runs to 17 residues. Germline CDR1 LNHDA, CDR2 SQIVND (reference sequence). A multiplex PCR was run with 60 Vbeta primers and 13 Jbeta primers. The repertoire was sequenced with immunoSEQ multiplex PCR; TCRdb's copy has only in-frame clones and lacks some. Among 120,000 to 150,000 clones listed, roughly 68% were seen once. The rearrangement links TRBV19 to TRBJ1-4; TRBD1 aligns across 7 bases. This receptor was obtained from a man aged 55 to 69 in good health and CMV-seronegative. The sequenced sample was PBMCs. The CDR3 DNA is TGTGCCAGTAGTCTAGGAGGGGCAGGGGGTTTTATGGAAAAACTGTTTTTT. This translates into CASSLGGAGGFMEKLFF.